This T cell receptor (beta chain) was recovered during a study of cytomegalovirus exposure and HLA in healthy donors. A note on this clone: Its antigen is undetermined.

PCR used 60 Vbeta primers and 13 Jbeta primers. The protocol was immunoSEQ multiplex PCR, while the TCRdb copy is restricted to in-frame clones and leaves out a portion. This sample has approximately 160,000 clones, with 65% to 85% found just once. The CDR3 is 14 amino acids. CDR1 and CDR2 (germline): MGHRA, YSYEKL. Trimming pared 2 bases from V and 2 bases from J, leaving 9 bases between. Study results and limitations: Productive rates of about 90% or about 30% were seen for most TCR beta V segments in an earlier analysis. Most sequenced TCRs were rare (though some public TCRs occurred in many donors).

This TCR derives from a woman between 50 and 59 years old in good health and CMV-seropositive. V usage is TRBV4-1 and J usage is TRBJ2-5; unclear D gene. The sample consisted of PBMCs. DNA for the CDR3: TGCGCCAGCAGCCAACTTCGCGGACAAGAGACCCAGTACTTC. Translation gives CASSQLRGQETQYF.